Sequencing of this TCR beta chain was carried out in a study of T-cell reconstitution after alpha-beta-depleted transplantation in children. Preparation of the TCRbeta library was carried out with unique molecular identifiers. A single record per CDR3 protein comes from TCRdb applying MiXCR to the PCR reads. There are 780,000 or so distinct CDR3 sequences in the sample; around 17% occur only once, and 5% lies in the top ten. Findings and caveats of the study: It was newly produced T cells that mostly accounted for T-cell counts and diversity one year after transplant. About two months after transplant, alpha-beta T cells reportedly came from several hundred expanded graft clones.

This clonotype was found a few times. Its antigen is unidentified. The junction had 18 bases not matched to a gene; V was cut back by 1 base and J by 3 bases. CDR3 length equals 20 residues. The germline gives CDR1 MRHNA, CDR2 SNTAGT. Specimen: PBMCs, mostly from graft donor cells, collected 360 days after TCRalphabeta/CD19-depleted stem cell transplant. The rearrangement joins TRBV6-4 to TRBJ1-1; 9 nucleotides line up with TRBD1. The sequence came from a male patient aged 5 to 17 who had a stem cell transplant for acute lymphoblastic leukemia, so the T cells may come from the graft donor. The CDR3 is CASSDFVEQGATNTHTEAFF. As DNA, the CDR3 is TGTGCCAGCAGTGACTTCGTGGAACAGGGGGCAACTAATACTCACACTGAAGCTTTCTTT.